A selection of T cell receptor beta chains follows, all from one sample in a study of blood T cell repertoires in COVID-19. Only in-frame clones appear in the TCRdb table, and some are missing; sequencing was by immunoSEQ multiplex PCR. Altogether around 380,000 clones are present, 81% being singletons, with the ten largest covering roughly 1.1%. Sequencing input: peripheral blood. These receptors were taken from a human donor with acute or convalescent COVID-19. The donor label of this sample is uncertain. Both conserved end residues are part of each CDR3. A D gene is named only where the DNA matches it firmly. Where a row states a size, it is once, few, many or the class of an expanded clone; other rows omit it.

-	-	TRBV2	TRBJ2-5	TGTGCCAGCAGTGGGTCAGGGGAGACCCAGTACTTC	CASSGSGETQYF
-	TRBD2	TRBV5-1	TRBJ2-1	TGCGCCAGCAGCGGCGGGGGGCCGGGTGAGCAGTTCTTC	CASSGGGPGEQFF
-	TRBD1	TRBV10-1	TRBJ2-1	TGCGCCAGCAGTGAGTACAGGACAGGGGTTGGCGAGCAGTTCTTC	CASSEYRTGVGEQFF
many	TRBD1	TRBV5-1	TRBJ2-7	TGCGCCAGCAGCTTCCGGACAGGCCTGAACTCCTACGAGCAGTACTTC	CASSFRTGLNSYEQYF
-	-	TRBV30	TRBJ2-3	TGTGCCTGGAGTAGAAGGGGACTTTACACAGATACGCAGTATTTT	CAWSRRGLYTDTQYF
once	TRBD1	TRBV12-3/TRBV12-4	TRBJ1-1	TGTGCCAGCAGAAAGGACAGGCACACTGAAGCTTTCTTT	CASRKDRHTEAFF
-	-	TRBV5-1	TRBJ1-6	TGCGCCAGCAGCTTTGGGAGTTATAATTCACCCCTCCACTTT	CASSFGSYNSPLHF
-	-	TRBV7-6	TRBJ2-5	TGTGCCAGCAGCTTATATGGAGGGGACCAAGAGACCCAGTACTTC	CASSLYGGDQETQYF
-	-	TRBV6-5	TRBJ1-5	TGTGCCAGCAGTTCGACTACAGGGTTTGGCAATCAGCCCCAGCATTTT	CASSSTTGFGNQPQHF
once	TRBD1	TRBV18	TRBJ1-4	TGTGCCAGCTCAACCTACGGACAGGGAAGTGCAACTAATGAAAAACTGTTTTTT	CASSTYGQGSATNEKLFF
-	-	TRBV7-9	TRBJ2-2	TGTGCCAGCAGCTTAGGACGGGCAGGGGCTAACACCGGGGAGCTGTTTTTT	CASSLGRAGANTGELFF
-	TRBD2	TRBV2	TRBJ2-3	TGTGCCAGCAGTGTAAAAACTAGCGGGAGGAATGCGCAGTATTTT	CASSVKTSGRNAQYF
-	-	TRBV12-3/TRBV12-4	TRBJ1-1	TGTGCCAGCAGTTTCGCGGGGGCTCCCGCTTTCTTT	CASSFAGAPAFF
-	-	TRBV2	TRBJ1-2	TGTGCCAGCAGTGAAGACAGATTAAATAACTATGGCTACACCTTC	CASSEDRLNNYGYTF
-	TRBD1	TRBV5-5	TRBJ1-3	TGTGCCAGCAACCCGGACAGGGGTAGAAACACCATATATTTT	CASNPDRGRNTIYF
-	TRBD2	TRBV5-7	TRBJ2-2	TGTGCCAGCAGCCCGGGGGGGCTAGCGGGAACGGGCACCGGGGAGCTGTTTTTT	CASSPGGLAGTGTGELFF
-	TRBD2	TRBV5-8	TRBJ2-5	TGTGCCAGCAGCTTGTCCCTCGGGACTAGAACGGAGACCCAGTACTTC	CASSLSLGTRTETQYF
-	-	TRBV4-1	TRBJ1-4	TGCGCCAGCAGCCAGCCCCCGGGAGGTTCTGAAAAACTGTTTTTT	CASSQPPGGSEKLFF
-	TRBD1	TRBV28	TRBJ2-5	TGTGCCAGCAGCTCCGACAGGGAAGAGACCCAGTACTTC	CASSSDREETQYF
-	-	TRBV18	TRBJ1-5	TGTGCCAGCTCACTAGGACAGAGCAATCAGCCCCAGCATTTT	CASSLGQSNQPQHF
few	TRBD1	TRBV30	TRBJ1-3	TGTGCCTGGAGTTCGTCGACAGGGTTTGATCGAAACACCATATATTTT	CAWSSSTGFDRNTIYF
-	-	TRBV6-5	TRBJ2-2	TGTGCCAGCAGTTACGTCTCCAGGGGAAACGGGGAGCTGTTTTTT	CASSYVSRGNGELFF
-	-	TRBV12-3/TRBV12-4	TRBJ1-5	TGTGCCAGCAGTAGAGACAGGAATCAGCCCCAGCATTTT	CASSRDRNQPQHF
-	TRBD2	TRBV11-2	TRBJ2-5	TGTGCCAGCAGGCGCCTGGGGGGCAGCGGGAGAGGCCAAGAGACCCAGTACTTC	CASRRLGGSGRGQETQYF
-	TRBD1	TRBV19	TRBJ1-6	TGTGCCGTCGGGACAGGGATGAGGAATTCACCCCTCCACTTT	CAVGTGMRNSPLHF
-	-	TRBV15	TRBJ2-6	TGTGCCACCAGCAGAGTAGATGGGGCCAACGTCCTGACTTTC	CATSRVDGANVLTF
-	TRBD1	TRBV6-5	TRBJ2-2	TGTGCCAGCAGTACCAACAGGGGGCGGACCGGGGAGCTGTTTTTT	CASSTNRGRTGELFF
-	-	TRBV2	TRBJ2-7	TGTGCCAGCAGTGAATGGAGGGGGCGGGGCGAGCAGTACTTC	CASSEWRGRGEQYF
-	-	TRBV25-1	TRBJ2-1	TGTGCCAGCAGTGTAGGGGTCAATGAGCAGTTCTTC	CASSVGVNEQFF
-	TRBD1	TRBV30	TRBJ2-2	TGTGCCTGGAAAACGACAGGGGCTTTGACCGGGGAGCTGTTTTTT	CAWKTTGALTGELFF
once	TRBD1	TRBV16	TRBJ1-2	TGTGCCAGCAGCCGGGAAGTCGGCGGGACAGACCACGGCACCTTC	CASSREVGGTDHGTF
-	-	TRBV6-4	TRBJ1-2	TGTGCCAGCAGCGCCCTCACGGGGGTGCCGGGCTACACCTTC	CASSALTGVPGYTF
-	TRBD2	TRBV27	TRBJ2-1	TGTGCCAGCAGTTTTACTAGCGGAGGTTGGGGGTTCTTC	CASSFTSGGWGFF
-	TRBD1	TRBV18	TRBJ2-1	TGTGCCAGCTCACAAGGGACAGGGGGGTATGAGCAGTTCTTC	CASSQGTGGYEQFF
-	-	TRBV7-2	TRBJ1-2	TGTGCCAGCAGCTTAGCGGCGGGGGCTAACTATGGCTACACCTTC	CASSLAAGANYGYTF
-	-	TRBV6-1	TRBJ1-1	TGTGCCAGCAGTGAAATGTGGCGGGGGAACACTGAAGCTTTCTTT	CASSEMWRGNTEAFF
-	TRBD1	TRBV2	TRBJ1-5	TGTGCCAGCAGTGCAGGGGGCGCGGGGTATAGCAATCAGCCCCAGCATTTT	CASSAGGAGYSNQPQHF
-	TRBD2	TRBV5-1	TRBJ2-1	TGCGCCAGCAGCTTGACCACAACTAGCGGGGTATACGCCTACAATGAGCAGTTCTTC	CASSLTTTSGVYAYNEQFF
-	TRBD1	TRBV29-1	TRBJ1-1	TGCAGCGTTGCTTCACCGGGACAGGTTAACACTGAAGCTTTCTTT	CSVASPGQVNTEAFF
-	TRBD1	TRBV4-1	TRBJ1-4	TGCGCCAGCGAAGGACAGGGTTCTGAAAAACTGTTTTTT	CASEGQGSEKLFF
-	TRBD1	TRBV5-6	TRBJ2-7	TGTGCCAGCAGCCCCGAATCATACAGGGGCGAGCAGTACTTC	CASSPESYRGEQYF
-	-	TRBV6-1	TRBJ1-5	TGTGCCAGCAGTGAGACAACCAATCAGCCCCAGCATTTT	CASSETTNQPQHF
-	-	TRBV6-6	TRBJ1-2	TGTGCCAGCAGTCCCCTTCATTTGGGATATGCGAGAGGGAGCTATGGCTACACCTTC	CASSPLHLGYARGSYGYTF
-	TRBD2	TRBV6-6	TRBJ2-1	TGTGCCAGCAGTTATCTAGCGGGGTTCAATGAGCAGTTCTTC	CASSYLAGFNEQFF
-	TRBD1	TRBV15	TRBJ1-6	TGTGCCACCAGCAGTACAGGGGAACCCTATAATTCACCCCTCCACTTT	CATSSTGEPYNSPLHF
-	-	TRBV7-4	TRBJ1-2	TGTGCCAGCAGCTTAGGTCCCCGGTGTTGTCCTACTTATGGCTACACCTTC	CASSLGPRCCPTYGYTF
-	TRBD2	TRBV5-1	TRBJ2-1	TGCGCCAGCAGCTTGGGTGGGACTAGCGGGGGTTACAATGAGCAGTTCTTC	CASSLGGTSGGYNEQFF
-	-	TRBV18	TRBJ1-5	TGTGCCAGCTCACCAGGGGCACATAGCAATCAGCCCCAGCATTTT	CASSPGAHSNQPQHF
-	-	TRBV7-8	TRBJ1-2	TGTGCCAGCAGCCCTCCTAACTATGGCTACACCTTC	CASSPPNYGYTF
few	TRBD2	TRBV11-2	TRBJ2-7	TGTGCCAGCACCCGGGGAACTGCGACTAGCGAATCCTACGAGCAGTACTTC	CASTRGTATSESYEQYF
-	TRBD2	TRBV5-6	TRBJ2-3	TGTGCCAGCAGCTCTATAGCGGGGGGTAGCACAGATACGCAGTATTTT	CASSSIAGGSTDTQYF
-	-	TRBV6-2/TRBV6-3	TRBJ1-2	TGTGCCAGCAGTTACATAGGAGGTGGCTATGGCTACACCTTC	CASSYIGGGYGYTF
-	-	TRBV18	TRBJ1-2	TGTGCCAGCTCCCTCACGCCGAGCAGCGAGCTGGGCTACACCTTC	CASSLTPSSELGYTF
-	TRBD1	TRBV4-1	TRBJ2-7	TGCGCCAGCAGCCAGGCCACCACCGGGACAGGCATCTACGAGCAGTACTTC	CASSQATTGTGIYEQYF
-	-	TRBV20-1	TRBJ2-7	TGCAGTGTAAAGAGGGGGTATGAGCAGTACTTC	CSVKRGYEQYF